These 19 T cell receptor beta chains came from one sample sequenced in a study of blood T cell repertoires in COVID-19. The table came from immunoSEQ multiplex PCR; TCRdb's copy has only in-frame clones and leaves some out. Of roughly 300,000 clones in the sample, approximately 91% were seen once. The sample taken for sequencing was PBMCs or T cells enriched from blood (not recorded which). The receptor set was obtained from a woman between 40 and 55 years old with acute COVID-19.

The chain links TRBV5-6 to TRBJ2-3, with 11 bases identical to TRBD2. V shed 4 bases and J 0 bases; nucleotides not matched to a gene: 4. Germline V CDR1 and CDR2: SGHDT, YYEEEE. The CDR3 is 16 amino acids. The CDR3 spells CASSLTSGTSTDTQYF. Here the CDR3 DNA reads TGTGCCAGCAGCCTGACTAGCGGGACTAGCACAGATACGCAGTATTTT.

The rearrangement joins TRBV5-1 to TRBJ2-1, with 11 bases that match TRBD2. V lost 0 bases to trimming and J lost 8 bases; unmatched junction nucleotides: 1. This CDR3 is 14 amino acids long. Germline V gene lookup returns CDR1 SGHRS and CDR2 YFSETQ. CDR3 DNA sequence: TGCGCCAGCAGCTTGGGTAGCGGGAGGGATGAGCAGTTCTTC. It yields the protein CASSLGSGRDEQFF.

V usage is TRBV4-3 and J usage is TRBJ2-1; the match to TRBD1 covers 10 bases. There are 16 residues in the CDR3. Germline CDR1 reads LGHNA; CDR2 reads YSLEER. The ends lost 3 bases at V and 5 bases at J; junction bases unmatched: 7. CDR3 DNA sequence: TGCGCCAGCAGCCAGGTTGGGGACAGGGGCAACAATGAGCAGTTCTTC. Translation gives CASSQVGDRGNNEQFF.

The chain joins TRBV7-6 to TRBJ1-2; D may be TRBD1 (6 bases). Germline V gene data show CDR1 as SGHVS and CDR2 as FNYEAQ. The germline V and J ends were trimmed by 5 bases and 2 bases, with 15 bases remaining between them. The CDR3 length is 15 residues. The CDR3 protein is CASSGQPGGNYGYTF. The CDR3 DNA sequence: TGTGCCAGCAGCGGACAGCCGGGGGGAAACTATGGCTACACCTTC.

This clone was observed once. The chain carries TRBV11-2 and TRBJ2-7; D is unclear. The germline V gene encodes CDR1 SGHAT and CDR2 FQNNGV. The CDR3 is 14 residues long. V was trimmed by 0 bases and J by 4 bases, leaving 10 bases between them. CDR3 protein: CASSLDGHQYEQYF. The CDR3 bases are TGTGCCAGCAGCTTAGATGGGCACCAGTACGAGCAGTACTTC.

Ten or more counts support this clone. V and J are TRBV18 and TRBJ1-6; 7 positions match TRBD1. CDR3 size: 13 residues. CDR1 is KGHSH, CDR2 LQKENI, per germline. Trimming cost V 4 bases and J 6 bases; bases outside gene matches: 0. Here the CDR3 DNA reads TGTGCCAGCTCACGGGACAGTAATTCACCCCTCCACTTT. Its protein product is CASSRDSNSPLHF.

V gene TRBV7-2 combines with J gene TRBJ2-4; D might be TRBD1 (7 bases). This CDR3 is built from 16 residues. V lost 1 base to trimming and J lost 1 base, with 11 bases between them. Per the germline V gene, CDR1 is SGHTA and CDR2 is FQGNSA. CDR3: CASSLETGRAKNIQYF. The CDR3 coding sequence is TGTGCCAGCAGCTTAGAGACAGGGAGGGCCAAAAACATTCAGTACTTC.

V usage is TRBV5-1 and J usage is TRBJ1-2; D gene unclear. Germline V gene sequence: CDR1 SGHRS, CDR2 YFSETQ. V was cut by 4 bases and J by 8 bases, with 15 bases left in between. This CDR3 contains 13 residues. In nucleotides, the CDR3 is TGCGCCAGCAGCCCCCGGGTCTATGGAGGCTACACCTTC. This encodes CASSPRVYGGYTF.

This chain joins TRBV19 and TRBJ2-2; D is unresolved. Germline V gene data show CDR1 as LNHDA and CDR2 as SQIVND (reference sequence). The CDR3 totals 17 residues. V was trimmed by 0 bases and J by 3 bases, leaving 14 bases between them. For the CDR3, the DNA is TGTGCCAGTAGTATAGATCAGCCTAGTTACTACACCGGGGAGCTGTTTTTT. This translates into CASSIDQPSYYTGELFF.

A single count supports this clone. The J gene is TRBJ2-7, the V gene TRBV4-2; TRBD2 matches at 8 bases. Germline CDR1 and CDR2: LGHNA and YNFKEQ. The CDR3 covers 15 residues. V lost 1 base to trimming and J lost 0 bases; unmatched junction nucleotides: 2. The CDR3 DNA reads TGTGCCAGCAGCCAAGGAGCGGGGGACTCCTACGAGCAGTACTTC. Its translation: CASSQGAGDSYEQYF.

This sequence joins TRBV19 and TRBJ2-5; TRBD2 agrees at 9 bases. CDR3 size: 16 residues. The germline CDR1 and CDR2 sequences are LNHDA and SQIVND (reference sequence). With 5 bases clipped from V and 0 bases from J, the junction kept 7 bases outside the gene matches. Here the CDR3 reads CASSPWGLAYQETQYF. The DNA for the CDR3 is TGTGCCAGTAGTCCCTGGGGACTAGCCTACCAAGAGACCCAGTACTTC.

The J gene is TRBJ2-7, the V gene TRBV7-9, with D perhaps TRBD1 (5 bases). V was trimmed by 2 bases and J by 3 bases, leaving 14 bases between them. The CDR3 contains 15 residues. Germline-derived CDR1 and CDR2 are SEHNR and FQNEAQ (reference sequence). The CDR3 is CASSLTQGTGYEQYF. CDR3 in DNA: TGTGCCAGCAGCTTAACTCAGGGAACGGGCTACGAGCAGTACTTC.

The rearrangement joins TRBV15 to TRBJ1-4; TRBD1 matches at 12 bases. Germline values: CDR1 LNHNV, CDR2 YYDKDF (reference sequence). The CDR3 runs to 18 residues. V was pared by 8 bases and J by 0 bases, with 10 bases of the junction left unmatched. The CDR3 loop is CATGWGQGAGATNEKLFF. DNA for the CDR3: TGTGCCACCGGGTGGGGACAGGGGGCAGGTGCAACTAATGAAAAACTGTTTTTT.

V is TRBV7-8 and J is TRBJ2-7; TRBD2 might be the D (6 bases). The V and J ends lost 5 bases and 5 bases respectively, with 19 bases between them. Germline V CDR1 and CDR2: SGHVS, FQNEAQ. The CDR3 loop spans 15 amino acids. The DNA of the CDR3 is TGTGCCAGCAGCCCAATGAATCGGGAGAGCAACGAGCAGTACTTC. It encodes CASSPMNRESNEQYF.

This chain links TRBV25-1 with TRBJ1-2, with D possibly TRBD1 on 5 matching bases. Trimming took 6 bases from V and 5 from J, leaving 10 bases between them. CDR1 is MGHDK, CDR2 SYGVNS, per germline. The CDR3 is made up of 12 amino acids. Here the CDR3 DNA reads TGTGCCAGCAGGAGACAGAATTATGGCTACACCTTC. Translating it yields CASRRQNYGYTF.

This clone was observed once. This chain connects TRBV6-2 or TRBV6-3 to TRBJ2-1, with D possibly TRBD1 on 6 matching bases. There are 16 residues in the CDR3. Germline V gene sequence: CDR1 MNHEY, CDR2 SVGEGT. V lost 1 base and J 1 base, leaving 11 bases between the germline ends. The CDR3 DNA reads TGTGCCAGCAGTTACTTTGGGACACAATCCTACAATGAGCAGTTCTTC. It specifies CASSYFGTQSYNEQFF.

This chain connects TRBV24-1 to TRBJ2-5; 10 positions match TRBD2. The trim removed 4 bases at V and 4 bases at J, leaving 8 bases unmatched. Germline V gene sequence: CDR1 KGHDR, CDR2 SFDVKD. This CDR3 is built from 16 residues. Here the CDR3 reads CATSEASGSGGETQYF. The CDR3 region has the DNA TGTGCCACCAGTGAGGCTAGCGGGAGCGGGGGAGAGACCCAGTACTTC.

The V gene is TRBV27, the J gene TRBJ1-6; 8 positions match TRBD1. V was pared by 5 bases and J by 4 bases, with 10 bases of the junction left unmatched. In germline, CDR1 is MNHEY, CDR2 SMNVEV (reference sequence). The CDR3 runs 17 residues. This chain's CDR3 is CASSPRTGFQYNSPLHF. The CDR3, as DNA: TGTGCCAGCAGTCCCCGGACAGGGTTCCAATATAATTCACCCCTCCACTTT.

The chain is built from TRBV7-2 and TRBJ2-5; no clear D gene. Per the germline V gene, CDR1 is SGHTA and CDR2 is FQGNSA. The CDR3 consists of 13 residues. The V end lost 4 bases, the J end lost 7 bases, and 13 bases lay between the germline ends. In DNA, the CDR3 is TGTGCCAGCAGCTCGGTCTCCTCTGGGACCCAGTACTTC. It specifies CASSSVSSGTQYF. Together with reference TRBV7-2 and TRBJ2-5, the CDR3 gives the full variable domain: GAGVSQSPSNKVTEKGKDVELRCDPISGHTALYWYRQSLGQGLEFLIYFQGNSAPDKSGLPSDRFSAERTGGSVSTLTIQRTQQEDSAVYLCASSSVSSGTQYFGPGTRLLVL.